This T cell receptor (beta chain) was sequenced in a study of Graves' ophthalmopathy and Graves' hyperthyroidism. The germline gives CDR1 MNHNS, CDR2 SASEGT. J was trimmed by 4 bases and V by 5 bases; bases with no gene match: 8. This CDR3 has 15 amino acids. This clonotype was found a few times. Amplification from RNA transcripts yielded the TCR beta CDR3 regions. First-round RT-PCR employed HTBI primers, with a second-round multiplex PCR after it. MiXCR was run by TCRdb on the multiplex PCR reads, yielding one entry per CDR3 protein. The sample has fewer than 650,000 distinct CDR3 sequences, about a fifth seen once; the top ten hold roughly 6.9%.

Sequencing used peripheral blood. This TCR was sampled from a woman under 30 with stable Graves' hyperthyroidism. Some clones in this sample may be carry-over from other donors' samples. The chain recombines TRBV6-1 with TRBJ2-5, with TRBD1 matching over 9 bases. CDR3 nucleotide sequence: TGTGCCAGCAGTACCCAGACAGGGGGGGGAGAGACCCAGTACTTC. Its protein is CASSTQTGGGETQYF.